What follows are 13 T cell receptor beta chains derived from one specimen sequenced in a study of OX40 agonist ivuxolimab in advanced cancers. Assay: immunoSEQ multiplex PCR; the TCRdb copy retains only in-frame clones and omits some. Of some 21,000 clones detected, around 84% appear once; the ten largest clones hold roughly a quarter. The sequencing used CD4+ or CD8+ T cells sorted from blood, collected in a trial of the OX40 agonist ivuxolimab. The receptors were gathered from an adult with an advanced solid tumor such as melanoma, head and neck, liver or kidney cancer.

CDR3 amino acids: CAGGDSYNEQFF. The CDR3 DNA reads TGCGCAGGCGGGGATTCCTACAATGAGCAGTTCTTC. The gene calls are TRBV10-2 and TRBJ2-1; D is perhaps TRBD2 (6 bases). The V gene's germline CDR1 is WSHSY and CDR2 SAAADI. The CDR3 totals 12 residues.

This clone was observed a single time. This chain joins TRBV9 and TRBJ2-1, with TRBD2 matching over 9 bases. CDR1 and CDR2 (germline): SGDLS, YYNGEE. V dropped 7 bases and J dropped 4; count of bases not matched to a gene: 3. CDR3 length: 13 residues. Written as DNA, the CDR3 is TGTGCCAGCGGGACTAGCCTGTACAATGAGCAGTTCTTC. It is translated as CASGTSLYNEQFF.

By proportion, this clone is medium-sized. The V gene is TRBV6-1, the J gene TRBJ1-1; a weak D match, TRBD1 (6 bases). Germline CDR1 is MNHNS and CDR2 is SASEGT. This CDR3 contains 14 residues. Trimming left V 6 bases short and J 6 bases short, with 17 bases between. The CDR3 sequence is CASRMSGAGSEAFF. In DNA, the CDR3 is TGTGCCAGCAGAATGTCGGGGGCCGGCTCTGAAGCTTTCTTT.

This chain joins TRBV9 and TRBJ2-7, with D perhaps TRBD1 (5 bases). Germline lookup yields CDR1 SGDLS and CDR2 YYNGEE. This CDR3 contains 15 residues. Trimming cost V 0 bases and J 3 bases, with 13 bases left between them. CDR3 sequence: CASSVAFQGIYEQYF. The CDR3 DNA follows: TGTGCCAGCAGCGTAGCGTTCCAGGGCATCTACGAGCAGTACTTC.

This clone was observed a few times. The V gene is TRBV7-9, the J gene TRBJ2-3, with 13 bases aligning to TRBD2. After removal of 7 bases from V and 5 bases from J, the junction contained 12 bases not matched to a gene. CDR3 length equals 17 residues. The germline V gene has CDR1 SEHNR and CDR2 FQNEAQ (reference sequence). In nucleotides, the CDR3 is TGTGCCAGCATGGGGACTAGCGGGATTACGACAGGAGATACGCAGTATTTT. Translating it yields CASMGTSGITTGDTQYF.

This CDR3 reads CASSQREQGVISYEQYF. The CDR3 nucleotides read TGCGCCAGCAGCCAGAGGGAACAGGGGGTAATCTCCTACGAGCAGTACTTC. V usage is TRBV4-1 and J usage is TRBJ2-7; 8 nucleotides match TRBD1. This CDR3 contains 17 residues. CDR1 and CDR2 from the germline V gene are MGHRA and YSYEKL. V dropped 3 bases and J dropped 0; count of bases not matched to a gene: 10.

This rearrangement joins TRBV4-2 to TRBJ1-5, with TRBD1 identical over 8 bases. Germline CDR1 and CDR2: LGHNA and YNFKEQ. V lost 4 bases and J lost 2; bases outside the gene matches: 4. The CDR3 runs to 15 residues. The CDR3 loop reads CASSRGQGGNQPQHF. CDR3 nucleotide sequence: TGTGCCAGCAGCCGAGGACAGGGTGGCAATCAGCCCCAGCATTTT.

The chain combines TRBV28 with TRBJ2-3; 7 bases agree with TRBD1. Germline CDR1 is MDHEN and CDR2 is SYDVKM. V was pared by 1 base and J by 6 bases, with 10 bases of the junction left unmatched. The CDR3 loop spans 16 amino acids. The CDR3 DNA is TGTGCCAGCAGTTTATCGCTGGGGACAGCAATTGATACGCAGTATTTT. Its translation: CASSLSLGTAIDTQYF.

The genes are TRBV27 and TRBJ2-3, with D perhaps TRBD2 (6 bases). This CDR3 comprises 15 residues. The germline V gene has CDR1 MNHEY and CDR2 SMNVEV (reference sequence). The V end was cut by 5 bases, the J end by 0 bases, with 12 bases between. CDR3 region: CASSTGLTSTDTQYF. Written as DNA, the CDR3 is TGTGCCAGCAGTACGGGACTTACTAGCACAGATACGCAGTATTTT.

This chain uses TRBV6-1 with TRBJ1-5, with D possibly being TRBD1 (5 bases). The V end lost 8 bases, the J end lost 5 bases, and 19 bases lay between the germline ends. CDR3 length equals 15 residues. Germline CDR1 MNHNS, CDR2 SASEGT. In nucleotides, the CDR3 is TGTGCCAGCCTTGAGGTAGGGGCTTGGGATCAGCCCCAGCATTTT. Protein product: CASLEVGAWDQPQHF.

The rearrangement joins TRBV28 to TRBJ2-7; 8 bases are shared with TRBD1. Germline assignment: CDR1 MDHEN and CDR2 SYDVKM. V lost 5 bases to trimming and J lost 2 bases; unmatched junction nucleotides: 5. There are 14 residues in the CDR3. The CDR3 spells CASSPQGAPYEQYF. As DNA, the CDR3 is TGTGCCAGCAGTCCGCAGGGGGCCCCCTACGAGCAGTACTTC. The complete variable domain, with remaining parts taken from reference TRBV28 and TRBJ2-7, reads DVKVTQSSRYLVKRTGEKVFLECVQDMDHENMFWYRQDPGLGLRLIYFSYDVKMKEKGDIPEGYSVSREKKERFSLILESASTNQTSMYLCASSPQGAPYEQYFGPGTRLTVT.

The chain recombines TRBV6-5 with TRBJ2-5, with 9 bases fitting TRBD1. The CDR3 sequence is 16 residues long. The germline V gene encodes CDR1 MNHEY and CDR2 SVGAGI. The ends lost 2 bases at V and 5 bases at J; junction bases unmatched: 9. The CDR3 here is CASSYGLGQGWETQYF. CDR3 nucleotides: TGTGCCAGCAGTTACGGTTTAGGACAGGGGTGGGAGACCCAGTACTTC.

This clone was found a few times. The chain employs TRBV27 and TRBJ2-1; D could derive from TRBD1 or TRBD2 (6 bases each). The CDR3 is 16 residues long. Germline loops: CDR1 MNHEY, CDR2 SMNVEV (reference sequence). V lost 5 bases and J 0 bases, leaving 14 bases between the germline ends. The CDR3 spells CASSGPGATSYNEQFF. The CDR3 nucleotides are TGTGCCAGCAGTGGTCCGGGGGCTACCTCCTACAATGAGCAGTTCTTC.